The 18 T cell receptor beta chains given below trace back to one sample, sequenced in a study of response to subunit inactivated influenza vaccine. TCRdb reanalysed the RT-PCR reads using MiXCR and keeps one entry per CDR3 protein. The repertoire consists of roughly 760,000 distinct CDR3 sequences, with around 21% occurring once and the leading ten covering roughly 10%. The material was PBMCs from blood, obtained around 5 days after vaccination. These receptors were obtained from a man aged 45-65 years who received an inactivated influenza vaccine.

This clonotype showed up just a few times. The chain carries TRBV20-1 and TRBJ2-2; D gene ambiguous. Germline V CDR1 and CDR2: DFQATT, SNEGSKA (reference sequence). V lost 3 bases and J 0 bases, leaving 11 bases between the germline ends. This CDR3 region has 15 residues. For the CDR3, the DNA is TGCAGTGCTAGTGGTCGGCAGGCGAACACCGGGGAGCTGTTTTTT. This codes for CSASGRQANTGELFF.

The chain links TRBV20-1 to TRBJ2-7; D perhaps matches TRBD1 (6 bases). CDR1 is DFQATT, CDR2 SNEGSKA, per germline (reference sequence). V lost 1 base and J 2 bases, leaving 12 bases between the germline ends. The CDR3 sequence is 14 residues long. DNA of the CDR3: TGCAGTGCTAGAGTCCTTCAGGGGACCTACGAGCAGTACTTC. It yields the protein CSARVLQGTYEQYF.

This clonotype was seen a few times. This rearrangement joins TRBV20-1 to TRBJ2-1; perhaps TRBD2 as D (5 bases). Germline V gene data show CDR1 as DFQATT and CDR2 as SNEGSKA (reference sequence). The length of the CDR3 is 13 residues. Trimming took 6 bases from V and 5 from J, leaving 14 bases between them. The CDR3 DNA sequence: TGCAGTGCCTCCCACGGACTCAACAATGAGCAGTTCTTC. Translating it yields CSASHGLNNEQFF.

The J gene is TRBJ2-5, the V gene TRBV7-9, with 9 bases aligning to TRBD2. With V trimmed by 5 bases and J by 2 bases, 6 bases remained unmatched. CDR1 and CDR2 from the germline V gene are SEHNR and FQNEAQ (reference sequence). The CDR3 consists of 15 residues. In DNA form, the CDR3 reads TGTGCCAGCAGCCCTTACAGCGGGGGGCAAGAGACCCAGTACTTC. It encodes CASSPYSGGQETQYF.

The chain recombines TRBV12-3 or TRBV12-4 with TRBJ2-3; D remains unclear. CDR3 size: 11 residues. V was cut by 5 bases and J by 8 bases, with 8 bases left in between. The CDR3, as DNA: TGTGCCAGCAGTGGACCCGGTACGCAGTATTTT. This translates into CASSGPGTQYF.

This clonotype was counted a few times. The gene calls are TRBV7-2 and TRBJ2-7; 11 positions agree with TRBD2. Germline values: CDR1 SGHTA, CDR2 FQGNSA. Unmatched junction bases numbered 7, after V lost 5 bases and J lost 4 bases. The CDR3 is 15 residues long. The CDR3 loop is CASSATSGSGYEQYF. The CDR3 DNA is TGTGCCAGCAGCGCCACTAGCGGGAGTGGTTACGAGCAGTACTTC.

The rearrangement links TRBV20-1 to TRBJ2-3, with 15 bases identical to TRBD2. CDR3 length equals 15 residues. In germline, CDR1 is DFQATT, CDR2 SNEGSKA (reference sequence). The V and J ends lost 5 bases and 5 bases, in that order; junction bases with no gene match: 5. Here the CDR3 reads CSAWTSGGAEDTQYF. The CDR3 coding sequence is TGCAGTGCTTGGACTAGCGGGGGGGCCGAAGATACGCAGTATTTT.

The chain combines TRBV12-3 or TRBV12-4 with TRBJ2-1; 7 positions agree with TRBD1. With 2 bases clipped from V and 8 bases from J, the junction kept 6 bases outside the gene matches. The CDR3 runs 14 residues. The DNA for the CDR3 is TGTGCCAGCAGTTTATATAGGGGGCAGGATGAGCAGTTCTTC. Residues: CASSLYRGQDEQFF.

This clonotype was observed a handful of times. V usage is TRBV20-1 and J usage is TRBJ1-6, with TRBD1 as a possible D gene (5 bases). The CDR3 sequence is 15 residues long. Germline lookup yields CDR1 DFQATT and CDR2 SNEGSKA (reference sequence). V gave up 1 base and J gave up 8 bases, with 15 bases separating them. CDR3 nucleotides: TGCAGTGCTAGAGTAGGGACTACTCCTCATTCACCCCTCCACTTT. Translation: CSARVGTTPHSPLHF.

The rearrangement uses TRBV10-3 and TRBJ2-3; D is perhaps TRBD2 (5 bases). The CDR3 is made up of 14 amino acids. Germline V lookup: CDR1 ENHRY, CDR2 SYGVKD. V was clipped by 3 bases and J by 5 bases, with 12 bases between them. CDR3 in amino acids: CAISEGGFLDTQYF. The CDR3 coding sequence is TGTGCCATCAGTGAAGGCGGGTTCCTAGATACGCAGTATTTT.

The chain uses TRBV7-2 and TRBJ1-2; 8 nucleotides align to TRBD1. This CDR3 contains 14 residues. Per the germline V gene, CDR1 is SGHTA and CDR2 is FQGNSA. V shed 5 bases and J 5 bases; nucleotides not matched to a gene: 7. The CDR3 DNA reads as TGTGCCAGCAGCCCAGACAGGGGAGGGTATGGCTACACCTTC. This sequence encodes CASSPDRGGYGYTF.

The chain couples TRBV29-1 to TRBJ1-2, with TRBD1 as a possible D gene (6 bases). Germline V gene sequence: CDR1 SQVTM, CDR2 ANQGSEA. Trimming pared 2 bases from V and 4 bases from J, leaving 11 bases between. This CDR3 spans 13 amino acids. This chain's CDR3 is CSVEPQGAYGYTF. The CDR3 coding sequence is TGCAGCGTTGAACCACAGGGAGCCTATGGCTACACCTTC.

The count of this clonotype is one. This chain links TRBV6-1 with TRBJ2-7; TRBD1 matches at 9 bases. V shed 6 bases, J shed 3 bases, and the junction held 9 bases outside the gene matches. Germline V gene sequence: CDR1 MNHNS, CDR2 SASEGT. The CDR3 totals 15 residues. CDR3: CASRPRQGVFYEQYF. The CDR3 region has the DNA TGTGCCAGCAGGCCTCGACAGGGGGTATTCTACGAGCAGTACTTC.

This clonotype appeared a single time. Here the CDR3 DNA reads TGTGCCAGCAGTCGCTTTTGGACAGGGAGCGTCGAGCAGTACTTC. Amino acids: CASSRFWTGSVEQYF. The chain links TRBV6-2 or TRBV6-3 to TRBJ2-7, with 8 bases that match TRBD1. From germline, CDR1 is MNHEY and CDR2 SVGEGT. V gave up 5 bases and J gave up 6 bases; unmatched junction bases: 12. CDR3 size: 15 residues.

The sample holds a few counts of this clonotype. The CDR3 protein is CASSSGRGANNSPLHF. The CDR3 DNA reads as TGTGCCAGCAGCTCTGGCAGGGGTGCCAATAATTCACCCCTCCACTTT. The chain is built from TRBV12-3 or TRBV12-4 and TRBJ1-6, with a tentative D call TRBD1 (6 bases). The CDR3 covers 16 residues. The germline V and J ends were trimmed by 6 bases and 5 bases, with 17 bases remaining between them.

This chain links TRBV5-1 with TRBJ2-1, with 8 positions matching TRBD2. The CDR3 consists of 19 residues. Germline trimming cut 0 bases from V and 6 bases from J; bases unmatched to any gene: 17. The germline V gene encodes CDR1 SGHRS and CDR2 YFSETQ. CDR3 coding DNA: TGCGCCAGCAGCTTGGCTGCAGGGGATGGCGGGAGGAGGCCCAATGAGCAGTTCTTC. This encodes CASSLAAGDGGRRPNEQFF.

CDR3 in DNA: TGTGCCAGCAGTTTGACAGCCGGGAATCAGCCCCAGCATTTT. This encodes CASSLTAGNQPQHF. V is TRBV12-3 or TRBV12-4 and J is TRBJ1-5; tentatively, D is TRBD1 (5 bases). The CDR3 contains 14 residues. The germline V and J ends were trimmed by 3 bases and 4 bases, with 10 bases remaining between them.

The V and J genes are TRBV5-1 and TRBJ2-1; the match to TRBD1 covers 10 bases. The germline gives CDR1 SGHRS, CDR2 YFSETQ. J lost 8 bases, V lost 4 bases, and 6 bases had no gene match. CDR3 length equals 14 residues. In DNA, the CDR3 is TGCGCCAGCAGCGGAGGGACAGGGGCATATGAGCAGTTCTTC. Protein: CASSGGTGAYEQFF.